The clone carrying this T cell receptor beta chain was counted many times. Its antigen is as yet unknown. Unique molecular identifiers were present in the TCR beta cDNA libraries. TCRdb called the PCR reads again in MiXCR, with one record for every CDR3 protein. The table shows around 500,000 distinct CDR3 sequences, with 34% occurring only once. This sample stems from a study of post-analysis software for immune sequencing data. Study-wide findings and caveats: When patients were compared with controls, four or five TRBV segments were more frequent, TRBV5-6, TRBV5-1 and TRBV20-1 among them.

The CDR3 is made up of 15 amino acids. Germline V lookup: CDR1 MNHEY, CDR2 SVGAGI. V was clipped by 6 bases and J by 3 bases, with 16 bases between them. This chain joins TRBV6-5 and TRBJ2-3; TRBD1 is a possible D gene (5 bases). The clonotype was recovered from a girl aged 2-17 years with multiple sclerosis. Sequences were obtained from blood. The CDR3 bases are TGTGCCAGCAGCAAACCCGGACAAGCAACAGATACGCAGTATTTT. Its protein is CASSKPGQATDTQYF.